This is a list of T cell receptor beta chains from one sample in a study of blood T cell repertoires in COVID-19. This table comes from immunoSEQ multiplex PCR, and its TCRdb copy is limited to in-frame clones, with some not included. The table lists tens of thousands of clones, 75% to 90% of them singletons. Sequenced input: peripheral blood. The receptors were gathered from a male donor with acute or convalescent COVID-19. Both conserved end residues are part of each CDR3. Each record gives: D gene, V gene, J gene, clone size, CDR3 DNA, CDR3 protein. A D gene is named only where the DNA matches it firmly. The size field is filled for only some rows; it gives once, few, many or a size class.

D: -; V: TRBV6-6; J: TRBJ1-2; size: -; DNA: TGTGCCAGCAGGAGTGACAGGAGCTTCTATGGCTACACCTTC; CDR3: CASRSDRSFYGYTF
D: -; V: TRBV7-2; J: TRBJ1-5; size: once; DNA: TGTGCCAGCAGCTTAGTCGGGAACAGCAATCAGCCCCAGCATTTT; CDR3: CASSLVGNSNQPQHF
D: TRBD1; V: TRBV7-2; J: TRBJ1-1; size: few; DNA: TGTGCCAGCAGCTTAGGGGGACAGGGTCGGCGTGATGCTTTCTTT; CDR3: CASSLGGQGRRDAFF
D: -; V: TRBV6-5; J: TRBJ2-1; size: -; DNA: TGTGCCAGCAGTACCTTTGGAGATTCTGAGTTCTTC; CDR3: CASSTFGDSEFF
D: -; V: TRBV2; J: TRBJ1-2; size: once; DNA: TGTGCCAGCAGTATGACAGTAAAACGCGACTATGGCTACACCTTC; CDR3: CASSMTVKRDYGYTF
D: TRBD1; V: TRBV7-2; J: TRBJ1-2; size: once; DNA: TGTGCCAGCAGCCCAGGGGGGACAGACATTTATGGCTACACCTTC; CDR3: CASSPGGTDIYGYTF
D: TRBD1; V: TRBV2; J: TRBJ2-1; size: -; DNA: TGTGCCAGCACCTTGAACCCGACAGGGGCATCTGGTGAGCAGTTCTTC; CDR3: CASTLNPTGASGEQFF
D: -; V: TRBV7-2; J: TRBJ2-3; size: -; DNA: TGTGCCAGCAGCTTGTTGGGCCGCGCCGCAGATACGCAGTATTTT; CDR3: CASSLLGRAADTQYF
D: -; V: TRBV11-2; J: TRBJ1-2; size: -; DNA: TGTGCCAGCAGCTTAGGGGGCTGGGCCGGTGGCTACACCTTC; CDR3: CASSLGGWAGGYTF
D: TRBD2; V: TRBV19; J: TRBJ2-1; size: -; DNA: TGTGCCAGTAGTCGACTAGCGGGGGGGCTCTCCAATGAGCAGTTCTTC; CDR3: CASSRLAGGLSNEQFF
D: TRBD1; V: TRBV4-1; J: TRBJ1-2; size: once; DNA: TGCGCCAGCAGCCGTCAAGGGACAGGCGCCCCGGGGGGCTACACCTTC; CDR3: CASSRQGTGAPGGYTF
D: -; V: TRBV12-2; J: TRBJ1-3; size: -; DNA: TGTGCAAGTCGCTTGGTACCGTCAGGGGGCCTTTCCCCGTTTGGAAACACCATATATTTT; CDR3: CASRLVPSGGLSPFGNTIYF
D: -; V: TRBV3-1/TRBV3-2; J: TRBJ1-5; size: -; DNA: TGTGCCAGCAGCGGGACACTCAATCAGCCCCAGCATTTT; CDR3: CASSGTLNQPQHF
D: -; V: TRBV3-1/TRBV3-2; J: TRBJ1-1; size: -; DNA: TGTGCCAGCAGCCCCCGGGGAGGCAACACTGAAGCTTTCTTT; CDR3: CASSPRGGNTEAFF
D: TRBD1; V: TRBV4-1; J: TRBJ1-2; size: -; DNA: TGCGCCAGCAGTCGCATGTCCGGGACAGGGGGCGACCACTATGGCTACACCTTC; CDR3: CASSRMSGTGGDHYGYTF
D: -; V: TRBV5-1; J: TRBJ2-5; size: -; DNA: TGCGCCAGCAGCTCTCGTGGCTCTTACCAAGAGACCCAGTACTTC; CDR3: CASSSRGSYQETQYF
D: -; V: TRBV6-5; J: TRBJ2-3; size: -; DNA: TGTGCCAGCAGTCCAAGCAGAGGTAACACAGATACGCAGTATTTT; CDR3: CASSPSRGNTDTQYF
D: -; V: TRBV5-1; J: TRBJ2-1; size: -; DNA: TGCGCCAGCCTTCAGGGGTCTAGCTCCTACAATGAGCAGTTCTTC; CDR3: CASLQGSSSYNEQFF
D: -; V: TRBV11-3; J: TRBJ2-7; size: -; DNA: TGTGCCAGCAGCTTAGACGCGGGCAACTACGAGCAGTACTTC; CDR3: CASSLDAGNYEQYF
D: -; V: TRBV19; J: TRBJ1-2; size: -; DNA: TGTGCCAGTAGTATGAATAGCCTATATGGCTACACCTTC; CDR3: CASSMNSLYGYTF
D: -; V: TRBV28; J: TRBJ1-6; size: -; DNA: TGTGCCAGCAGCTCCTCCCCGGGGGGCAGAAATTCACCCCTCCACTTT; CDR3: CASSSSPGGRNSPLHF
D: -; V: TRBV7-9; J: TRBJ1-5; size: -; DNA: TGTGCCAGCAGCTTACTCAATCAGCCCCAGCATTTT; CDR3: CASSLLNQPQHF
D: -; V: TRBV27; J: TRBJ2-7; size: -; DNA: TGTGCCAGCAGTTTAACGGTCGGGCAGGGTTCCTACGAGCAGTACTTC; CDR3: CASSLTVGQGSYEQYF
D: -; V: TRBV28; J: TRBJ1-5; size: -; DNA: TGTGCCAGCAGTTCCTCAAGACGGCTTGCGGGTAATCAGCCCCAGCATTTT; CDR3: CASSSSRRLAGNQPQHF
D: -; V: TRBV6-1; J: TRBJ1-1; size: few; DNA: TGTGCCAGCAGTGACATTGCACCCCTCAGAACTGAAGCTTTCTTT; CDR3: CASSDIAPLRTEAFF
D: -; V: TRBV25-1; J: TRBJ2-3; size: -; DNA: TGTGCCAGCAGTGATGGAGTGGGTCTAACGCAGTATTTT; CDR3: CASSDGVGLTQYF
D: TRBD1; V: TRBV5-4; J: TRBJ1-1; size: -; DNA: TGTGCCAGCAGCCCAAGACAGGGGGTAAGTGGCACTGAAGCTTTCTTT; CDR3: CASSPRQGVSGTEAFF
D: TRBD1; V: TRBV10-2; J: TRBJ1-3; size: once; DNA: TGCGCCAGCAGGGGGACAGCGACCTCTGGAAACACCATATATTTT; CDR3: CASRGTATSGNTIYF
D: TRBD2; V: TRBV6-6; J: TRBJ2-5; size: -; DNA: TGTGCCAGCAGTTACGCCGGGACTAGCGGTCAAGAGACCCAGTACTTC; CDR3: CASSYAGTSGQETQYF
D: -; V: TRBV6-5; J: TRBJ2-7; size: -; DNA: TGTGCCAGCAGTTACTCGGTCCAGGTCTACGAGCAGTACTTC; CDR3: CASSYSVQVYEQYF
D: TRBD1; V: TRBV6-5; J: TRBJ1-2; size: once; DNA: TGTGCCAGCAGCCAGGGACAGGGGGCGAATGGCTACACCTTC; CDR3: CASSQGQGANGYTF
D: TRBD2; V: TRBV4-2; J: TRBJ2-3; size: -; DNA: TGTGCCAGCAGCTTACAAGCGGGGGGACCCACAGATACGCAGTATTTT; CDR3: CASSLQAGGPTDTQYF
D: -; V: TRBV28; J: TRBJ1-4; size: -; DNA: TGTGCCAGCAGTCGGGGGGGGCCCAGGGAAAAACTGTTTTTT; CDR3: CASSRGGPREKLFF
D: -; V: TRBV19; J: TRBJ1-2; size: -; DNA: TGTGCCAGTAGTAGGGCAGGGTATGGCTACACCTTC; CDR3: CASSRAGYGYTF
D: TRBD1; V: TRBV6-5; J: TRBJ2-7; size: few; DNA: TGTGCCAGCAGGACAGGGGATCCCTACGAGCAGTACTTC; CDR3: CASRTGDPYEQYF
D: TRBD2; V: TRBV7-3; J: TRBJ2-1; size: -; DNA: TGTGCCAGCAGCTTAGGAGCCCATGGGGCGGGGGCCTACAATGAGCAGTTCTTC; CDR3: CASSLGAHGAGAYNEQFF
D: TRBD1; V: TRBV5-1; J: TRBJ1-4; size: -; DNA: TGCGCCAGCAGCTTGGAGCCGACAGGGGGCATTGAAAAACTGTTTTTT; CDR3: CASSLEPTGGIEKLFF
D: TRBD1; V: TRBV24-1; J: TRBJ1-4; size: -; DNA: TGTGCCACCAGCGGACAGGGTGGGGAAAAACTGTTTTTT; CDR3: CATSGQGGEKLFF
D: -; V: TRBV19; J: TRBJ1-1; size: -; DNA: TGTGCCAGTAGTCCCAAGACAGGCAGAGGCACTGAAGCTTTCTTT; CDR3: CASSPKTGRGTEAFF
D: -; V: TRBV18; J: TRBJ2-7; size: few; DNA: TGTGCCAGCTCACCACGCCAGACAGACTACGAGCAGTACTTC; CDR3: CASSPRQTDYEQYF
D: TRBD1; V: TRBV19; J: TRBJ1-6; size: -; DNA: TGTGCCAGTAGGACTGACAGGGGGCAACCCCTCCACTTT; CDR3: CASRTDRGQPLHF
D: TRBD2; V: TRBV3-1/TRBV3-2; J: TRBJ2-1; size: -; DNA: TGTGCCAGCAGCCAAAGGACTAGCGGCTACAATGAGCAGTTCTTC; CDR3: CASSQRTSGYNEQFF
D: TRBD1; V: TRBV6-6; J: TRBJ2-3; size: -; DNA: TGTGCCAGCAGTTACTTAGGGGGCTACACAGATACGCAGTATTTT; CDR3: CASSYLGGYTDTQYF
D: -; V: TRBV18; J: TRBJ2-1; size: -; DNA: TGTGCCAGCTCAAGTCCCAGCTCCTACAATGAGCAGTTCTTC; CDR3: CASSSPSSYNEQFF
D: TRBD1; V: TRBV30; J: TRBJ2-7; size: -; DNA: TGTGCCTGGAGCGGACAGGGGAGCTCCTACGAGCAGTACTTC; CDR3: CAWSGQGSSYEQYF
D: TRBD2; V: TRBV6-2/TRBV6-3; J: TRBJ2-7; size: -; DNA: TGTGCCAGCAGTGCCGGGACTAGCGGAAAATACGAGCAGTACTTC; CDR3: CASSAGTSGKYEQYF
D: TRBD1; V: TRBV29-1; J: TRBJ1-1; size: -; DNA: TGCAGCGTAGCCGGGAGGGGGCGTGACACTGAAGCTTTCTTT; CDR3: CSVAGRGRDTEAFF
D: -; V: TRBV6-5; J: TRBJ2-1; size: -; DNA: TGTGCCAGCAGAGCAGCCCCGGGGGAGCAGTTCTTC; CDR3: CASRAAPGEQFF
D: -; V: TRBV5-1; J: TRBJ2-6; size: -; DNA: TGCGCCAGCAGCTTGGCCCAGTTCTCTGGGGCCAACGTCCTGACTTTC; CDR3: CASSLAQFSGANVLTF
D: -; V: TRBV29-1; J: TRBJ2-7; size: -; DNA: TGCAGCGTTGACACTACAGGGTCCGAGCAGTACTTC; CDR3: CSVDTTGSEQYF
D: -; V: TRBV7-2; J: TRBJ1-1; size: -; DNA: TGTGCCAGCAGCGCCTCGCCGACAGTGAACACTGAAGCTTTCTTT; CDR3: CASSASPTVNTEAFF
D: TRBD1; V: TRBV29-1; J: TRBJ2-7; size: -; DNA: TGCAGCGTTGAGGGACAGGCCTCCGGGGAGCAGTACTTC; CDR3: CSVEGQASGEQYF
D: -; V: TRBV5-6; J: TRBJ2-7; size: once; DNA: TGTGCCAGCAGCGTACGGTTGTTAACCCACGAGCAGTACTTC; CDR3: CASSVRLLTHEQYF
D: -; V: TRBV7-8; J: TRBJ1-5; size: few; DNA: TGTGCCAGCAGCCCCCGCACAGGGAGCAATCAGCCCCAGCATTTT; CDR3: CASSPRTGSNQPQHF
D: -; V: TRBV19; J: TRBJ2-2; size: -; DNA: TGTGCCAGTAGTATAGTCGGGGGGCAGGGTGCCGGGGAGCTGTTTTTT; CDR3: CASSIVGGQGAGELFF
D: TRBD1; V: TRBV6-1; J: TRBJ1-6; size: -; DNA: TGTGCCAGCAACAAAAACAGGGGTCAGGATTCACCCCTCCACTTT; CDR3: CASNKNRGQDSPLHF
D: TRBD1; V: TRBV5-4; J: TRBJ2-1; size: -; DNA: TGTGCCAGCAGCTTGGGGGACAGGGACTACAATGAGCAGTTCTTC; CDR3: CASSLGDRDYNEQFF
D: TRBD1; V: TRBV5-1; J: TRBJ2-7; size: -; DNA: TGCGCCAGCAGCTTGGCCGGCAGGGGGCATGGCCCCTATCGGGAGCAGTACTTC; CDR3: CASSLAGRGHGPYREQYF
D: TRBD2; V: TRBV28; J: TRBJ2-1; size: -; DNA: TGTGCCAGCTCGGGGACTAGCGGGGGGTCAACCTACAATGAGCAGTTCTTC; CDR3: CASSGTSGGSTYNEQFF